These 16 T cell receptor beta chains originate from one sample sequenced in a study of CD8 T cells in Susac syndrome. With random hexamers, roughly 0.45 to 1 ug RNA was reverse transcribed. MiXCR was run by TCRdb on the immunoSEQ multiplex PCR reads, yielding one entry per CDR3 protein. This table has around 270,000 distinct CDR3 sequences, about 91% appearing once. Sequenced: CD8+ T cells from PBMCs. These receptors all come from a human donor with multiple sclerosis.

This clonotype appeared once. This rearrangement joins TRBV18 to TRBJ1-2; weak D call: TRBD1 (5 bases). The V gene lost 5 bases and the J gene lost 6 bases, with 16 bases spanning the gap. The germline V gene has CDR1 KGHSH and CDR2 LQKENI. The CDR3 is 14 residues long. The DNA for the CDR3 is TGTGCCAGCTCAACGACCGAAGGGGCAAATGGCTACACCTTC. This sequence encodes CASSTTEGANGYTF.

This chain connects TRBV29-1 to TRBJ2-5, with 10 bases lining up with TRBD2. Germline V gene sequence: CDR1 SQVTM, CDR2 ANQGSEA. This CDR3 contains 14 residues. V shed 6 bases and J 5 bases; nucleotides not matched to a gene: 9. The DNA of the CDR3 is TGCAGCGTGGAGCTAGCGGGAGAGGAGGAGACCCAGTACTTC. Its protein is CSVELAGEEETQYF.

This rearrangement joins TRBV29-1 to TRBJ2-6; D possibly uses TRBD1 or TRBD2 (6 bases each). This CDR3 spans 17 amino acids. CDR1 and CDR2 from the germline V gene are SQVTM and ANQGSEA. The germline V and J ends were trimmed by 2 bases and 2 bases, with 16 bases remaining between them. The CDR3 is CSVETVGGSAGANVLTF. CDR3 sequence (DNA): TGCAGCGTTGAAACGGTGGGGGGCTCGGCTGGGGCCAACGTCCTGACTTTC. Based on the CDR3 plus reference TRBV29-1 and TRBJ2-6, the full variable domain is SAVISQKPSRDICQRGTSLTIQCQVDSQVTMMFWYRQQPGQSLTLIATANQGSEATYESGFVIDKFPISRPNLTFSTLTVSNMSPEDSSIYLCSVETVGGSAGANVLTFGAGSRLTVL.

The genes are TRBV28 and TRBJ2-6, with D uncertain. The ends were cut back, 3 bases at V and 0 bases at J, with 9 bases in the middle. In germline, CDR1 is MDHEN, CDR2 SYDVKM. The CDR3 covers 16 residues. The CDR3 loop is CASSFFWGSGANVLTF. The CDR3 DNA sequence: TGTGCCAGCAGTTTCTTTTGGGGCTCTGGGGCCAACGTCCTGACTTTC.

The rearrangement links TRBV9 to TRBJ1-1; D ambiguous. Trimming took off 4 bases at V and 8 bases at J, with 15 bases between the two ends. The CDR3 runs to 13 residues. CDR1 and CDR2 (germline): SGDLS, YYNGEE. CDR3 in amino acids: CASSPPRVPEAFF. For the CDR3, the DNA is TGTGCCAGCAGCCCCCCGAGGGTCCCCGAAGCTTTCTTT.

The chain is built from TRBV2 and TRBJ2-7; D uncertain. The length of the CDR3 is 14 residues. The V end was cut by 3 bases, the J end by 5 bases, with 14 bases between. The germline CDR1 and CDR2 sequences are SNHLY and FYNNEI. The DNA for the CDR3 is TGTGCCAGCAGTGATAGGGCAGGAATCCACGAGCAGTACTTC. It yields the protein CASSDRAGIHEQYF.

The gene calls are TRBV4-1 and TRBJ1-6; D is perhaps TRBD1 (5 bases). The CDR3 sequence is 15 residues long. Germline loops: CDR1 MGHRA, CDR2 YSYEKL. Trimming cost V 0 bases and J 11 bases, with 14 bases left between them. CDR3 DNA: TGCGCCAGCAGCCAAGAGCCCGCGGAGGGGCCACCCCTCCACTTT. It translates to CASSQEPAEGPPLHF.

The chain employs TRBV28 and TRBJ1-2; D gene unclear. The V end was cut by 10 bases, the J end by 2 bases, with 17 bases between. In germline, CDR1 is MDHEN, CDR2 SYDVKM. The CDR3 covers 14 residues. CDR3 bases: TGTGCCACAGAGTCCCCTGGGGTCAACTATGGCTACACCTTC. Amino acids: CATESPGVNYGYTF.

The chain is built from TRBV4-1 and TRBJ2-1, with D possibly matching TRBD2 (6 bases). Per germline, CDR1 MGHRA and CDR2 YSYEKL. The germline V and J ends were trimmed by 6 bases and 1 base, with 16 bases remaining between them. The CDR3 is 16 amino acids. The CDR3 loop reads CASRSVGGSSYNEQFF. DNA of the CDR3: TGCGCCAGCAGATCGGTCGGAGGGAGTTCCTACAATGAGCAGTTCTTC.

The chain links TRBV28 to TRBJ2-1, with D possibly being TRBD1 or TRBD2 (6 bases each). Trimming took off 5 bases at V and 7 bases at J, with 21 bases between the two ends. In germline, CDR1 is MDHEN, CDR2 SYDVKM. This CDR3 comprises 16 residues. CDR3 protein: CASSRLGPGAWNEQFF. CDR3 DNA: TGTGCCAGCAGTCGGCTGGGTCCGGGGGCCTGGAATGAGCAGTTCTTC.

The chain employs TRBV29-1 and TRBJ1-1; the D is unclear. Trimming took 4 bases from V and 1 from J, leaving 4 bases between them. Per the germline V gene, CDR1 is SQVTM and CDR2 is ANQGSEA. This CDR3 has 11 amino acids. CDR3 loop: CSVGKNTEAFF. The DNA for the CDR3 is TGCAGCGTTGGTAAGAACACTGAAGCTTTCTTT.

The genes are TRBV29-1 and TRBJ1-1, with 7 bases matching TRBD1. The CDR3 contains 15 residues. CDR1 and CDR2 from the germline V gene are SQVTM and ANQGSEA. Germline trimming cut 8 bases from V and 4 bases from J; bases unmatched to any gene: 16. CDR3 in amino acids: CSFDPPQGGVTEAFF. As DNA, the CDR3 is TGCAGCTTCGACCCCCCCCAGGGGGGGGTCACTGAAGCTTTCTTT.

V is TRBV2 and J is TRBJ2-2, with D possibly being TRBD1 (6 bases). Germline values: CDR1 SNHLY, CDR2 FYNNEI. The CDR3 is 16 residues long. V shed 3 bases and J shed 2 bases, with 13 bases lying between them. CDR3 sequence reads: CASSEVRDINTGELFF. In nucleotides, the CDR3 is TGTGCCAGCAGTGAGGTCCGGGACATTAACACCGGGGAGCTGTTTTTT.

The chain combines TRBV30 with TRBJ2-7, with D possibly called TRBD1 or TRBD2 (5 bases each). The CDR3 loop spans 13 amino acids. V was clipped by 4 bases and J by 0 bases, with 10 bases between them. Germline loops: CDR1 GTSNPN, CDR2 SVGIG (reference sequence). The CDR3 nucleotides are TGTGCCTGGAAGCCAGGGAGCTCCTACGAGCAGTACTTC. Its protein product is CAWKPGSSYEQYF.

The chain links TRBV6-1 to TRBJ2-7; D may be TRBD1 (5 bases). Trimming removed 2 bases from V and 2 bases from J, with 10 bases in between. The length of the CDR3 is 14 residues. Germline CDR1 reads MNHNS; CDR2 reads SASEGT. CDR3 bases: TGTGCCAGCAGTGAATTTCAGGGTGCCTACGAGCAGTACTTC. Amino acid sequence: CASSEFQGAYEQYF.

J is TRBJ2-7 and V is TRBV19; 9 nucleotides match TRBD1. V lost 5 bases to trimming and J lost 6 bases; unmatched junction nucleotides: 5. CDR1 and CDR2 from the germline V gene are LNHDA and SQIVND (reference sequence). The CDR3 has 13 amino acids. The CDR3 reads CASSLGQGREQYF. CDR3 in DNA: TGTGCCAGTAGTCTGGGACAGGGCCGCGAGCAGTACTTC.